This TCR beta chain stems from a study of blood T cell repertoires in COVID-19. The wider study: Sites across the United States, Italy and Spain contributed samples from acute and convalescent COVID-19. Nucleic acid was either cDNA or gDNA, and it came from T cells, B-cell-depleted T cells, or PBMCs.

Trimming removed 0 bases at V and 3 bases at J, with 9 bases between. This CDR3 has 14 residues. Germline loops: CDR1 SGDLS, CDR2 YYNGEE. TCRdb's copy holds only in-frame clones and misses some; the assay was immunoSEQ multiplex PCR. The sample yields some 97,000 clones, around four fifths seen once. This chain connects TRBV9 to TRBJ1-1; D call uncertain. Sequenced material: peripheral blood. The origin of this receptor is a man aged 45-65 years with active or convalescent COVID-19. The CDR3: CASSVDQADTEAFF. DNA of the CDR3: TGTGCCAGCAGCGTAGACCAGGCAGACACTGAAGCTTTCTTT.